This T cell receptor (beta chain) derives from a study of cytomegalovirus exposure and HLA in healthy donors. Amplification used 60 Vbeta primers and 13 Jbeta primers. TCRdb keeps only in-frame clones here, not all; method: immunoSEQ multiplex PCR. The repertoire includes approximately 35,000 clones, less than 75% of them detected once, and around 9.1% sits in the top ten. The CDR3 spans 13 residues. Germline trimming cut 7 bases from V and 5 bases from J; bases unmatched to any gene: 9. CDR1 and CDR2 from the germline V gene are SQVTM and ANQGSEA. Specimen: PBMCs. This receptor was obtained from a man aged 35-49 years in good health and CMV-seropositive. The chain joins TRBV29-1 to TRBJ2-5; 8 positions match TRBD1. In DNA, the CDR3 is TGCAGCGGTTCCAGGGGGCCCTACGAGACCCAGTACTTC. Encoded protein: CSGSRGPYETQYF.